The entry below gives a single T cell receptor beta chain sequence along with its context. A read error may explain this, as a much larger clone is one base away. These data come from a study of blood T cell repertoires in COVID-19. J gave up 3 bases and V 5 bases, and 3 bases lay outside the gene matches. Germline V CDR1 and CDR2: MNHEY, SVGAGI. CDR3 length equals 13 residues. Authors' data handling: Reference gene primer amplification gave estimated nucleated cell counts. Generated by immunoSEQ multiplex PCR, the TCRdb table keeps only in-frame clones and is missing some. V and J calls and clone size are given by that table; D and trimming were obtained from the DNA. The sample has 280,000 or so clones, more than 75% seen once; the top ten hold 2% to 2.5%.

The rearrangement links TRBV6-5 to TRBJ1-1; 7 bases match TRBD1. The source of this sequence is a woman in her 30s who had recovered from COVID-19. The sample taken for sequencing was peripheral blood. This CDR3 reads CASSTDRDTEAFF. The CDR3 DNA is TGTGCCAGCAGTACCGACAGGGACACTGAAGCTTTCTTT.